This T cell receptor beta chain stems from a study of CD8 T cells in ankylosing spondylitis. Study-level results: Roughly eight highly homologous variants formed a TCR beta motif that appeared characteristic of ankylosing spondylitis blood.

This clonotype came up a few times. No antigen is known for it. The length of the CDR3 is 13 residues. V shed 2 bases and J shed 6 bases, with 9 bases lying between them. Libraries of TCR beta came from quantitative 5'-RACE with molecular barcodes. Each CDR3 protein gets one entry after TCRdb re-called the 5' RACE reads with MiXCR. This table has 450,000 or so distinct CDR3 sequences, 25% to 30% appearing once. This sequence originates from a male donor with ankylosing spondylitis. Input material: blood, either unsorted or a sorted T cell fraction (not recorded which). This chain joins TRBV12-3 or TRBV12-4 and TRBJ2-3, with a weak D call TRBD2 (5 bases). CDR3 amino acids: CASSLLGDDTQYF. The CDR3 DNA is TGTGCCAGCAGTTTACTGGGAGACGATACGCAGTATTTT.